The clone carrying this TCR beta chain came up once. Antigen specificity is unknown. This record comes from a study of T cell responses to AZD1222 COVID-19 vaccine. Overall study findings and caveats: Reports say nearly half of spike-specific TCRs go after unmutated variant regions.

Only in-frame clones appear in the TCRdb table, and some are missing; sequencing was by immunoSEQ multiplex PCR. The sample has about 180,000 clones, just over 90% seen once; the top ten hold 2.5% to 3%. The CDR3 sequence is 14 residues long. The germline CDR1 and CDR2 sequences are KGHSH and LQKENI. The V end lost 0 bases, the J end lost 10 bases, and 14 bases lay between the germline ends. The sequences come from peripheral blood, collected on day 0 of AZD1222 vaccination. The chain recombines TRBV18 with TRBJ2-3; D is unclear. The sequence was obtained from an adult in good health. This chain's CDR3 is CASSPPGGVGSQYF. The DNA of the CDR3 is TGTGCCAGCTCACCACCCGGTGGTGTAGGTTCGCAGTATTTT. The complete variable domain, with remaining parts taken from reference TRBV18 and TRBJ2-3, reads NAGVMQNPRHLVRRRGQEARLRCSPMKGHSHVYWYRQLPEEGLKFMVYLQKENIIDESGMPKERFSAEFPKEGPSILRIQQVVRGDSAAYFCASSPPGGVGSQYFGPGTRLTVL.